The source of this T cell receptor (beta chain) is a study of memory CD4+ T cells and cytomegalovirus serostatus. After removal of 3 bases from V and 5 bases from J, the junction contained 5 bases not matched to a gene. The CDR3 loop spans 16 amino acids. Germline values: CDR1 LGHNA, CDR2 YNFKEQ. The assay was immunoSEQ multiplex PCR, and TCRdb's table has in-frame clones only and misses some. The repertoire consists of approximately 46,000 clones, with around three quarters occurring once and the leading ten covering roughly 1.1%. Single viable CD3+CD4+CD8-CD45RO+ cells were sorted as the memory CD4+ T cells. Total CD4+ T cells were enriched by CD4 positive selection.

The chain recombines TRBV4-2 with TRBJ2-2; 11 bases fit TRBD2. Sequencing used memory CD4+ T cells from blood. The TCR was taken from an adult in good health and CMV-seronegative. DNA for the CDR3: TGTGCCAGCAGCCAGCCCACTAGCGGGAGTACCGGGGAGCTGTTTTTT. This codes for CASSQPTSGSTGELFF.